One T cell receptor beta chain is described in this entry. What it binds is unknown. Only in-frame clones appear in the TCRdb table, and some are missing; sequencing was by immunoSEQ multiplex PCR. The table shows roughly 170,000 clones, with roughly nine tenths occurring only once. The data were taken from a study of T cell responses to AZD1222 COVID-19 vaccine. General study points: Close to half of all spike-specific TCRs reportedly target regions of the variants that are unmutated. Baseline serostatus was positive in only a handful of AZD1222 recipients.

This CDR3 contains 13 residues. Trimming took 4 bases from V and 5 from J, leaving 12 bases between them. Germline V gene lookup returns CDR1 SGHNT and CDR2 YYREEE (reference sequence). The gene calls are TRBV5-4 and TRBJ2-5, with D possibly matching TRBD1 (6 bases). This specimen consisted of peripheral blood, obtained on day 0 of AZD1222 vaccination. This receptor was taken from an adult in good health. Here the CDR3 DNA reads TGTGCCAGCAGCAGGACCCAGGGGGAGACCCAGTACTTC. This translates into CASSRTQGETQYF.